This T cell receptor (beta chain) emerged from a study of T cell changes during pregnancy in multiple sclerosis. The CDR3 has 11 amino acids. V was cut by 8 bases and J by 6 bases, with 10 bases left in between. From germline, CDR1 is MNHEY and CDR2 SVGAGI. Method: immunoSEQ multiplex PCR; TCRdb's copy keeps in-frame clones and lacks some. The table has around 86,000 clones, about 93% seen once. The TCR comes from a female donor with multiple sclerosis, enrolled in a pregnancy study. Sequenced here: peripheral blood, sampled in the first trimester of pregnancy. The V gene is TRBV6-5, the J gene TRBJ1-1; D perhaps matches TRBD1 (6 bases). The CDR3 is CASGRGAEAFF. Here the CDR3 DNA reads TGTGCCAGCGGGAGGGGGGCTGAAGCTTTCTTT.